The rows below give T cell receptor beta chains drawn from one sample of a study of T-cell reconstitution after alpha-beta-depleted transplantation in children. TCRdb re-derived calls from the PCR reads in MiXCR, one entry per CDR3 protein. The table shows a few hundred thousand distinct CDR3 sequences, with roughly 21% occurring only once. This specimen consisted of PBMCs, mostly from graft donor cells, obtained 180 days after TCRalphabeta/CD19-depleted stem cell transplant. Receptor source: a male patient younger than 18 who had a stem cell transplant for acute lymphoblastic leukemia, so the T cells may come from the graft donor. The CDR3 runs from the conserved cysteine through the conserved F or W. A D gene is named only where the DNA matches it firmly. The size of a clone is reported for some rows only, either as once, few or many, or as a class for expanded clones.

.	few	TRBV5-1	TRBJ2-1	TGCGCCAGCAGCTTGGCGGGTGGAGTCGCGCAGTTCTTC	CASSLAGGVAQFF
.	few	TRBV7-2	TRBJ2-7	TGTGCCAGCAGCTTCGACCCGGGACGGAGCTCCTACGAGCAGTACTTC	CASSFDPGRSSYEQYF
.	many	TRBV7-9	TRBJ2-5	TGTGCCAGCAGGGACCCCGGCAGGGAGACCCAGTACTTC	CASRDPGRETQYF
TRBD2	.	TRBV11-2	TRBJ2-7	TGTGCCAGCAGCTTAGTCAGCGGGAGGGCCGGGGAGCAGTACTTC	CASSLVSGRAGEQYF
.	.	TRBV5-1	TRBJ2-3	TGCGCCAGCAGCTTGGAGGGGGGCGCAGATACGCAGTATTTT	CASSLEGGADTQYF
TRBD1	many	TRBV5-1	TRBJ2-7	TGCGCCAGCAGCGCAGGACAGGTCACCTACGAGCAGTACTTC	CASSAGQVTYEQYF
.	.	TRBV5-1	TRBJ2-2	TGCGCCAGCAGCCCAATAATCGGGGAAACGGCATCTAACACCGGGGAGCTGTTTTTT	CASSPIIGETASNTGELFF
.	.	TRBV18	TRBJ2-7	TGTGCCAGCACTCCGGACGGCCGGGCCAACTACGAGCAGTACTTC	CASTPDGRANYEQYF
TRBD2	few	TRBV20-1	TRBJ2-3	TGCAGTGCTCGGACTAGCGGGAGGGTAAATACGCAGTATTTT	CSARTSGRVNTQYF
TRBD1	.	TRBV5-1	TRBJ2-2	TGCGCCAGCAGCTTGATTCGGGACAGGAACACCGGGGAGCTGTTTTTT	CASSLIRDRNTGELFF
.	.	TRBV27	TRBJ2-7	TGTGCCAGCAGTCTCTGGGACGGTGCCTACGAGCAGTACTTC	CASSLWDGAYEQYF
.	few	TRBV11-2	TRBJ2-4	TGTGCCAGCAGCTTTACTAGAGAGGTTGTCCGCATTCAGTACTTC	CASSFTREVVRIQYF
.	.	TRBV20-1	TRBJ2-6	TGCAGTGCTAGAGTATGGGGACGGCGGGGACCATCTGGGGCCAACGTCCTGACTTTC	CSARVWGRRGPSGANVLTF
TRBD1	.	TRBV12-3/TRBV12-4	TRBJ2-1	TGTGTCAGCAGCACCGGGACAGGGCTCTACAATGAGCAGTTCTTC	CVSSTGTGLYNEQFF
TRBD2	.	TRBV15	TRBJ2-6	TGTGCCACCAGCAGAGGACTAGCGGGAGGTTTCTCTGGGGCCAACGTCCTGACTTTC	CATSRGLAGGFSGANVLTF
.	few	TRBV2	TRBJ2-6	TGTGCCAGCAGTGATGGGGTACAGGGGGCCAACGTCCTGACTTTC	CASSDGVQGANVLTF
.	.	TRBV9	TRBJ1-2	TGTGCCAGCAGCCCAACTGATGTGCCTTATGGCTACACCTTC	CASSPTDVPYGYTF
.	.	TRBV13	TRBJ2-1	TGTGCCAGCAGCTTAGGCAGGGATCTCAATGAGCAGTTCTTC	CASSLGRDLNEQFF
.	few	TRBV7-3	TRBJ2-1	TGTGCCAGCAGCTTGGGTGGACCAAACAATGAGCAGTTCTTC	CASSLGGPNNEQFF
TRBD2	.	TRBV11-2	TRBJ2-1	TGTGCCAGCAGGTCAGTAGCGGGAGCCACGTGGAATGAGCAGTTCTTC	CASRSVAGATWNEQFF
.	.	TRBV20-1	TRBJ2-7	TGCAGTGCCCGCCAAAACTCCCACGAGCAGTACTTC	CSARQNSHEQYF
.	.	TRBV5-1	TRBJ1-1	TGCGCCAGCAGCTTGGCGAGACGGATGAACACTGAAGCTTTCTTT	CASSLARRMNTEAFF
TRBD1	few	TRBV5-6	TRBJ2-7	TGTGCCAGCAGCCCGGGACAGGGCTTCCACGAGCAGTACTTC	CASSPGQGFHEQYF
TRBD1	few	TRBV6-1	TRBJ2-2	TGTGCCAGCAGTCGAGCGACAGGGGGAACCGGGGAGCTGTTTTTT	CASSRATGGTGELFF
.	.	TRBV2	TRBJ2-4	TGTGCCAGCAGAAGGGAGGCCCTCGCCAAAAACATTCAGTACTTC	CASRREALAKNIQYF
.	.	TRBV12-3/TRBV12-4	TRBJ2-3	TGTGCCAGCAGCTTCCGAGGTTACGCAGATACGCAGTATTTT	CASSFRGYADTQYF
TRBD1	few	TRBV20-1	TRBJ1-1	TGCAGTGCTAGTGAGGGACAGGGGGCGCTCGGAAGGAACACTGAAGCTTTCTTT	CSASEGQGALGRNTEAFF
TRBD1	few	TRBV9	TRBJ2-1	TGTGCCAGCAGCGTTGCCCCTGGGACAGGGCCATACAATGAGCAGTTCTTC	CASSVAPGTGPYNEQFF
.	few	TRBV5-1	TRBJ1-3	TGCGCCAGCAGCTTGGACGGGTACGGAAACACCATATATTTT	CASSLDGYGNTIYF
.	.	TRBV6-1	TRBJ2-7	TGTGCCGTAAATCCTAGGACCCATTACGAGCAGTACTTC	CAVNPRTHYEQYF
TRBD2	.	TRBV5-1	TRBJ2-1	TGCGCCAGCAGCTTACGACTAGCGGGAGTGGGGTGGTCCTACAATGAGCAGTTCTTC	CASSLRLAGVGWSYNEQFF
TRBD1	once	TRBV4-1	TRBJ1-2	TGCGCCAGCAGCCAAGTAACCCGGACAGGGATCTATGGCTACACCTTC	CASSQVTRTGIYGYTF
.	.	TRBV6-5	TRBJ2-6	TGTGCCAGCAGTTACTCGGCCGCGTCTGGGGCCAACGTCCTGACTTTC	CASSYSAASGANVLTF
.	few	TRBV7-3	TRBJ2-1	TGTGCCAGCAGCTTAGGGTTCTCCGGTCCAGCTTACAATGAGCAGTTCTTC	CASSLGFSGPAYNEQFF
.	few	TRBV7-2	TRBJ2-1	TGTGCCAGCAGCTTAGCGCCAGCGGGTGTCCCCTCCTACAATGAGCAGTTCTTC	CASSLAPAGVPSYNEQFF
.	.	TRBV6-1	TRBJ1-4	TGTGCCAGCAACGGGGGACTAGGGGGGGCCACTAATGAAAAACTGTTTTTT	CASNGGLGGATNEKLFF
TRBD1	.	TRBV7-8	TRBJ2-5	TGTGCCAGCAGCTCCTGGACAGGGAAAGAGACCCAGTACTTC	CASSSWTGKETQYF
.	few	TRBV7-3	TRBJ2-1	TGTGCCAGCAGCTTAACCTCCCCAGCCGGTGTGGGAAACAATGAGCAGTTCTTC	CASSLTSPAGVGNNEQFF
.	many	TRBV5-1	TRBJ2-7	TGCGCCAGCTCGGGACTGTCCTACGAGCAGTACTTC	CASSGLSYEQYF
TRBD2	.	TRBV3-1	TRBJ2-3	TGTGCCAGCAGCCAGCGGACTAGCGGAAGCACAGATACGCAGTATTTT	CASSQRTSGSTDTQYF
.	few	TRBV28	TRBJ2-7	TGTGCCAGCAGGGGCTCGGGACGGGACCAAGTGCAGTACTTC	CASRGSGRDQVQYF
.	.	TRBV6-1	TRBJ2-7	TGTGCCAGCAGTAGTTTAGCGGCTTTTGCCTACGAGCAGTACTTC	CASSSLAAFAYEQYF
TRBD1	.	TRBV3-1	TRBJ2-2	TGTGCCAGCAGCCAAGACGACAGGGATTGGACCGGGGAGCTGTTTTTT	CASSQDDRDWTGELFF
TRBD2	many	TRBV7-2	TRBJ2-3	TGTGCCAGCAGCTCCTCAGGCGGGAGGGGAGATACGCAGTATTTT	CASSSSGGRGDTQYF
TRBD2	.	TRBV20-1	TRBJ2-7	TGCAGTGCTAGGGGGACTAGCGGAGTCTACGAGCAGTACTTC	CSARGTSGVYEQYF
TRBD1	few	TRBV4-3	TRBJ1-4	TGCGCCAGCAGCCAAGATCCAGGGGGGGGGAATGAAAAACTGTTTTTT	CASSQDPGGGNEKLFF
TRBD2	few	TRBV9	TRBJ2-5	TGTGCCAGCAGCGCTAGCGGCGGAGGGACCCAGTACTTC	CASSASGGGTQYF
.	.	TRBV18	TRBJ1-1	TGTGCCAGCTCACCTAGAGGAGCCAAGAACACTGAAGCTTTCTTT	CASSPRGAKNTEAFF